These 22 T cell receptor beta chains originate from one sample sequenced in a study of response to subunit inactivated influenza vaccine. TCRdb reprocessed the RT-PCR reads via MiXCR and lists one record per CDR3 protein. The sample consists of roughly 710,000 distinct CDR3 sequences, less than 15% of them appearing once. Sequencing was performed on PBMCs from blood, taken about 14 days before vaccination. These receptors were taken from a man aged 45 to 65 who received an inactivated influenza vaccine.

This clonotype has more than one count but fewer than ten. V is TRBV30 and J is TRBJ2-7; D is uncertain. CDR1 GTSNPN and CDR2 SVGIG come from the germline V gene (reference sequence). Trimming stripped 5 bases from V and 2 bases from J, with 7 bases between. The CDR3 spans 11 residues. As DNA, the CDR3 is TGTGCCTGGTCGACGACCTACGAGCAGTACTTC. Amino acids: CAWSTTYEQYF.

This clonotype occurred many times. The rearrangement joins TRBV28 to TRBJ1-5; no clear D gene. Germline CDR1 reads MDHEN; CDR2 reads SYDVKM. CDR3 size: 13 residues. The V and J ends lost 7 bases and 0 bases respectively, with 7 bases between them. CDR3 in amino acids: CASTQVSNQPQHF. CDR3 nucleotide sequence: TGTGCCAGCACCCAGGTTAGCAATCAGCCCCAGCATTTT.

This chain links TRBV18 with TRBJ2-5; no clear D. Between the trimmed V and J ends, which lost 3 bases and 3 bases, there was a span of 8 bases. The length of the CDR3 is 13 residues. Germline V CDR1 and CDR2: KGHSH, LQKENI. In nucleotides, the CDR3 is TGTGCCAGCTCACCTGTCCAGAAAGAGACCCAGTACTTC. Translated, it gives CASSPVQKETQYF.

This clonotype was seen repeatedly, ten times or more. The chain combines TRBV4-3 with TRBJ2-5, with D possibly matching TRBD2 (6 bases). Germline V gives CDR1 LGHNA, CDR2 YSLEER. Trimming pared 0 bases from V and 6 bases from J, leaving 26 bases between. This CDR3 is built from 19 residues. The CDR3 sequence: CASSQDPPNQRGVRKTQYF. The DNA of the CDR3 is TGCGCCAGCAGCCAAGACCCACCTAACCAACGCGGGGTTCGGAAGACCCAGTACTTC.

The chain uses TRBV7-8 and TRBJ2-5; D gene ambiguous. The CDR3 totals 15 residues. Germline V gives CDR1 SGHVS, CDR2 FQNEAQ. V lost 5 bases and J 0 bases, leaving 13 bases between the germline ends. The CDR3 DNA reads as TGTGCCAGCAGCAAAACGAGGAGTAACCAAGAGACCCAGTACTTC. Encoded protein: CASSKTRSNQETQYF.

The rearrangement joins TRBV5-6 to TRBJ2-6, with a weak D call TRBD1 (5 bases). Trimming removed 1 base from V and 3 bases from J, with 20 bases in between. Germline CDR1 SGHDT, CDR2 YYEEEE. The CDR3 has 19 amino acids. CDR3 sequence (DNA): TGTGCCAGCAGCTTGCTGACAGCCGTGAGTTTTAATGGGGCCAACGTCCTGACTTTC. It specifies CASSLLTAVSFNGANVLTF.

The chain carries TRBV7-9 and TRBJ2-1; 7 bases match TRBD2. Germline V CDR1 and CDR2: SEHNR, FQNEAQ (reference sequence). This CDR3 has 15 residues. J gave up 2 bases and V 5 bases, and 6 bases lay outside the gene matches. CDR3 amino acids: CASSLLARAYNEQFF. CDR3 nucleotides: TGTGCCAGCAGCCTACTAGCGCGCGCCTACAATGAGCAGTTCTTC.

This clonotype was seen repeatedly, ten times or more. The V and J genes are TRBV4-1 and TRBJ2-1; 12 positions match TRBD2. The CDR3 has 19 residues. CDR1 MGHRA and CDR2 YSYEKL come from the germline V gene. Trimming removed 2 bases from V and 0 bases from J; junction bases left unmatched: 8. The DNA of the CDR3 is TGCGCCAGCAGCCAACTGGGACTAGCGGGTAAAAGCTCCTACAATGAGCAGTTCTTC. This gives the protein CASSQLGLAGKSSYNEQFF.

There are many counts of this clonotype. J is TRBJ2-2 and V is TRBV5-6; no reliable D call. The CDR3 totals 17 residues. Trimming removed 2 bases from V and 0 bases from J, with 14 bases in between. Per the germline V gene, CDR1 is SGHDT and CDR2 is YYEEEE. CDR3 loop: CASSLGGRSANTGELFF. CDR3 bases: TGTGCCAGCAGCTTAGGTGGCAGGAGCGCGAACACCGGGGAGCTGTTTTTT.

V gene TRBV7-3 combines with J gene TRBJ2-1, with 13 bases that match TRBD2. Germline CDR1 reads SGHTA; CDR2 reads FQGTGA. The CDR3 loop spans 15 amino acids. V lost 5 bases to trimming and J lost 9 bases; unmatched junction nucleotides: 7. The CDR3 sequence is CASSPGLAGASEQFF. CDR3 DNA sequence: TGTGCCAGCAGCCCAGGACTAGCGGGAGCTAGTGAGCAGTTCTTC.

This clonotype was recorded a few times. V usage is TRBV5-1 and J usage is TRBJ1-4; 9 positions match TRBD1. Looked up from germline, CDR1 is SGHRS and CDR2 is YFSETQ. There are 13 residues in the CDR3. With V trimmed by 4 bases and J by 13 bases, 8 bases remained unmatched. CDR3 nucleotide sequence: TGCGCCAGCAGCATCGGGACAGGGAAGTCACTGTTTTTT. Translation: CASSIGTGKSLFF. The full variable domain, in which reference TRBV5-1 and TRBJ1-4 provide the parts outside the CDR3, is KAGVTQTPRYLIKTRGQQVTLSCSPISGHRSVSWYQQTPGQGLQFLFEYFSETQRNKGNFPGRFSGRQFSNSRSEMNVSTLELGDSALYLCASSIGTGKSLFFGSGTQLSVL.

This clonotype was picked up a small number of times. V and J are TRBV25-1 and TRBJ2-7, with 14 positions matching TRBD2. Per germline, CDR1 MGHDK and CDR2 SYGVNS. This CDR3 has 16 residues. Unmatched junction bases numbered 7, after V lost 6 bases and J lost 3 bases. CDR3 DNA: TGTGCCAGCAGCTCCCGGACTAGCGGGAGGTTCTACGAGCAGTACTTC. This codes for CASSSRTSGRFYEQYF.

This clonotype was seen only a few times. The chain carries TRBV5-1 and TRBJ2-5; 11 nucleotides match TRBD1. The CDR3 consists of 15 residues. Per germline, CDR1 SGHRS and CDR2 YFSETQ. V was clipped by 3 bases and J by 5 bases; unmatched bases: 6. The CDR3 loop is CASSSDRGRGETQYF. DNA for the CDR3: TGCGCCAGCAGCTCGGACAGGGGGCGGGGTGAGACCCAGTACTTC.

V usage is TRBV6-5 and J usage is TRBJ2-5; D is undetermined. The CDR3 has 14 amino acids. Trimming took 2 bases from V and 3 from J, leaving 10 bases between them. Germline V gene data show CDR1 as MNHEY and CDR2 as SVGAGI. The CDR3 here is CASSYADREETQYF. CDR3 sequence (DNA): TGTGCCAGCAGTTACGCGGACCGGGAAGAGACCCAGTACTTC.

The chain joins TRBV2 to TRBJ2-3, with 8 bases that match TRBD1. The CDR3 covers 14 residues. From germline, CDR1 is SNHLY and CDR2 FYNNEI. The junction had 5 bases not matched to a gene; V was cut back by 8 bases and J by 1 base. The CDR3 DNA reads as TGTGCCAGCGGGTTGACAGGGGGCACAGATACGCAGTATTTT. Translating gives CASGLTGGTDTQYF.

This clonotype appeared a few times. The chain uses TRBV12-3 or TRBV12-4 and TRBJ2-7; 7 bases agree with TRBD2. The V gene end was trimmed by 0 bases and the J gene end by 3 bases; junction bases not matched to a gene: 14. CDR3 length equals 18 residues. The CDR3 DNA sequence: TGTGCCAGCAGTTTAGCGCTAATCCCCCAGCGGGGAGACTACGAGCAGTACTTC. The encoded protein is CASSLALIPQRGDYEQYF.

The rearrangement links TRBV5-1 to TRBJ2-1, with TRBD1 as a possible D gene (5 bases). V was clipped by 2 bases and J by 2 bases, with 11 bases between them. The CDR3 loop spans 15 amino acids. CDR1 SGHRS and CDR2 YFSETQ come from the germline V gene. CDR3 nucleotide sequence: TGCGCCAGCAGCTTTCAGGGTATAACCTACAATGAGCAGTTCTTC. Amino acid sequence: CASSFQGITYNEQFF.

This clonotype was counted at least ten times. J is TRBJ2-1 and V is TRBV24-1; 9 bases match TRBD2. The germline gives CDR1 KGHDR, CDR2 SFDVKD. Trimming cost V 4 bases and J 0 bases; bases outside gene matches: 12. The length of the CDR3 is 19 residues. The CDR3 nucleotides read TGTGCCACCAGTGAATTCCCGGGACTAGCTTCCGTCTCCTACAATGAGCAGTTCTTC. It yields the protein CATSEFPGLASVSYNEQFF.

This clonotype was seen at least ten times. The chain couples TRBV15 to TRBJ1-5, with D unresolved. V was trimmed by 0 bases and J by 0 bases, leaving 6 bases between them. Germline-derived CDR1 and CDR2 are LNHNV and YYDKDF (reference sequence). The CDR3 runs 15 residues. CDR3 DNA: TGTGCCACCAGCAGAGATAAGGGTAGCAATCAGCCCCAGCATTTT. Residues: CATSRDKGSNQPQHF.

This clonotype was detected a few times. The V and J genes are TRBV7-9 and TRBJ2-2; D is undetermined. Germline loops: CDR1 SEHNR, CDR2 FQNEAQ (reference sequence). The CDR3 has 15 amino acids. Trimming shortened V by 1 base and J by 4 bases, and 10 bases separated the two germline ends. The CDR3 DNA follows: TGTGCCAGCAGCTTAGAAACCCGAGGCACCGGGGAGCTGTTTTTT. Protein product: CASSLETRGTGELFF.

CDR3 amino acids: CASNNMGTSYNEQFF. CDR3 DNA: TGTGCCAGCAATAACATGGGAACCTCCTACAATGAGCAGTTCTTC. The J gene is TRBJ2-1, the V gene TRBV6-1, with D unclear. The CDR3 spans 15 residues. Germline V CDR1 and CDR2: MNHNS, SASEGT. Trimming stripped 7 bases from V and 0 bases from J, with 13 bases between.

The chain is built from TRBV6-1 and TRBJ2-3; 7 nucleotides agree with TRBD2. V lost 4 bases and J lost 4; bases outside the gene matches: 5. The CDR3 has 14 residues. The germline CDR1 and CDR2 sequences are MNHNS and SASEGT. CDR3 DNA sequence: TGTGCCAGCAGTGCGTGGGGGGGGGCAGATACGCAGTATTTT. This translates into CASSAWGGADTQYF.